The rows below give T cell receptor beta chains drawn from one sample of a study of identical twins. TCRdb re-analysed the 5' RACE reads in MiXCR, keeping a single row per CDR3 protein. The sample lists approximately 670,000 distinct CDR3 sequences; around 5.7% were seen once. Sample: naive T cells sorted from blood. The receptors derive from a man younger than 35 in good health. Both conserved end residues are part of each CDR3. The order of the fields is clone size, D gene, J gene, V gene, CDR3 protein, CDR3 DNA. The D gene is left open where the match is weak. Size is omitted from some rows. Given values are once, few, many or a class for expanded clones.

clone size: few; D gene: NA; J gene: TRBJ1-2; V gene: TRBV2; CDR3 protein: CASSQGSTSVGYTF; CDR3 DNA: TGTGCCAGCAGTCAGGGCTCGACGTCTGTTGGCTACACCTTC
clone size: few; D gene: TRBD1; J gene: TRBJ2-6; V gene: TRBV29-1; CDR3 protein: CSDEDRNPSSGANVLTF; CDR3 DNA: TGCAGCGATGAGGACAGGAACCCTAGCTCTGGGGCCAACGTCCTGACTTTC
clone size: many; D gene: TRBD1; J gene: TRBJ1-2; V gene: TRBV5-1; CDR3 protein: CASSWRTGDGYTF; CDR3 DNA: TGCGCCAGCAGCTGGAGGACAGGGGATGGCTACACCTTC
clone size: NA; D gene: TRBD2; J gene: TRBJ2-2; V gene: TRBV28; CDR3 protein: CASSRSTGLAGRTGELFF; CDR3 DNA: TGTGCCAGCAGCCGGAGTACAGGACTAGCTGGACGGACCGGGGAGCTGTTTTTT
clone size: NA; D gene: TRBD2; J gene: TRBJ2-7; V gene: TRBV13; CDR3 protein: CASSRKGLAAYEQYF; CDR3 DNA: TGTGCCAGCAGCCGCAAGGGACTAGCGGCCTACGAGCAGTACTTC
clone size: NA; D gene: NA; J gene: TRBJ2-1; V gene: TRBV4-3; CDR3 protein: CASSHEHLVRNEQFF; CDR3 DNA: TGCGCCAGCAGCCACGAACACCTGGTCCGGAATGAGCAGTTCTTC
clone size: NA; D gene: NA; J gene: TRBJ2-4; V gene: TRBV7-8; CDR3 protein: CASSVGVRALAKNIQYF; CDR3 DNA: TGTGCCAGCAGCGTAGGGGTTAGGGCCCTAGCCAAAAACATTCAGTACTTC
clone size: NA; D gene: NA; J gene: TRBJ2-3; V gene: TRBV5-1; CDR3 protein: CASSPGGGLDTQYF; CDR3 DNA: TGCGCCAGCAGCCCTGGCGGCGGATTAGATACGCAGTATTTT
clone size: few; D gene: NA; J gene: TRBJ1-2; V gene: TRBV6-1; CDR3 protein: CASRPTGTHLSNYGYTF; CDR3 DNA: TGTGCCAGCAGACCCACCGGGACACACCTTTCTAACTATGGCTACACCTTC
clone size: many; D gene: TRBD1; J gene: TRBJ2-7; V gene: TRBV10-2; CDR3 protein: CASEYRGEQYF; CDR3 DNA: TGCGCCAGTGAATACAGGGGCGAGCAGTACTTC
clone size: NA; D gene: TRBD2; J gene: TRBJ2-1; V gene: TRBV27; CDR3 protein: CASRGLAGTGTYNEQFF; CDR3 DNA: TGTGCCAGCCGTGGGCTAGCGGGAACCGGAACCTACAATGAGCAGTTCTTC
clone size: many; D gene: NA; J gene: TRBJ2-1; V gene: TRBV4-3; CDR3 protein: CASSQGEYEDNEQFF; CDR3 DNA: TGCGCCAGCAGCCAAGGAGAGTACGAGGACAATGAGCAGTTCTTC
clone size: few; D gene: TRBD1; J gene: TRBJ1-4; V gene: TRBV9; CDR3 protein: CASSLDGLGQGTNEKLFF; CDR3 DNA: TGTGCCAGCAGCCTCGATGGATTGGGACAGGGGACTAATGAAAAACTGTTTTTT
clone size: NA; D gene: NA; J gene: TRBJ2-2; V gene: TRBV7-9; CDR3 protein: CASSASSGELFF; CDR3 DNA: TGTGCCAGCAGCGCATCATCCGGGGAGCTGTTTTTT
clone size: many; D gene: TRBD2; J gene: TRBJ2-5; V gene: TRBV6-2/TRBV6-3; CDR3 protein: CASTAGGETQYF; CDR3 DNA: TGTGCCAGCACCGCGGGAGGGGAGACCCAGTACTTC
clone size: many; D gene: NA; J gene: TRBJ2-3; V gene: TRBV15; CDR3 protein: CATSREADTQYF; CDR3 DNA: TGTGCCACCAGCAGGGAGGCAGATACGCAGTATTTT
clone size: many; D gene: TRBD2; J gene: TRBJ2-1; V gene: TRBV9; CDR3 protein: CASSVGLADYNEQFF; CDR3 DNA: TGTGCCAGCAGCGTGGGACTAGCGGACTACAATGAGCAGTTCTTC
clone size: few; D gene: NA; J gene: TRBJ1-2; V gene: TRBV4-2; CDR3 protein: CASSQGVTNYGYTF; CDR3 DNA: TGTGCCAGCAGCCAGGGGGTTACCAACTATGGCTACACCTTC
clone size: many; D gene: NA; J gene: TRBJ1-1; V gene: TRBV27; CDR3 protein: CASTGIAFF; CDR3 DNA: TGTGCCAGCACGGGAATAGCTTTCTTT
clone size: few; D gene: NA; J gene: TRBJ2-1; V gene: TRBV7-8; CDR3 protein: CASSPGRAEQFF; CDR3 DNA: TGTGCCAGCAGCCCGGGAAGGGCGGAGCAGTTCTTC
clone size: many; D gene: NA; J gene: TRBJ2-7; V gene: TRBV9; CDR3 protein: CASSVADSGLTGEQYF; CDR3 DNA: TGTGCCAGCAGCGTAGCTGATAGCGGTCTAACGGGGGAGCAGTACTTC
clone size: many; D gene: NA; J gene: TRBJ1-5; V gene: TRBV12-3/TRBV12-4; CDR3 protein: CASSPGMSQPQHF; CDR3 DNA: TGTGCCAGCAGTCCAGGTATGAGTCAGCCCCAGCATTTT
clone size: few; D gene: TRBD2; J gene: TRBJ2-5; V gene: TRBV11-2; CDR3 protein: CASSSWTSETQYF; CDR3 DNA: TGTGCCAGCAGCTCCTGGACTAGCGAGACCCAGTACTTC
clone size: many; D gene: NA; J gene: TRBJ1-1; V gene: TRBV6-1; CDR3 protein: CASSVTGGGTEAFF; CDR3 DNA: TGTGCCAGCAGTGTTACAGGTGGGGGCACTGAAGCTTTCTTT
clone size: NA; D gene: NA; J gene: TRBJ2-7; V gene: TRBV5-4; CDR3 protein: CASSGKYEQYF; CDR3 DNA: TGTGCCAGCAGCGGGAAGTACGAGCAGTACTTC
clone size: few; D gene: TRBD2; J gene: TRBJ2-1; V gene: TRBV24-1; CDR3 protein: CATSDTSGGRSINEQFF; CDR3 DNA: TGTGCCACCAGTGATACCAGCGGGGGGCGGTCAATCAATGAGCAGTTCTTC
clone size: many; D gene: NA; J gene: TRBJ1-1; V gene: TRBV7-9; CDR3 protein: CASGWDSTKNTEAFF; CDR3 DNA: TGTGCCAGCGGATGGGACTCCACGAAGAACACTGAAGCTTTCTTT
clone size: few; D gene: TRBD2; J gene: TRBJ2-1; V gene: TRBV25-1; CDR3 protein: CASSLTSGRAQGQFF; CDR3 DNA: TGTGCCAGCAGCCTTACTAGCGGGAGGGCTCAGGGGCAGTTCTTC
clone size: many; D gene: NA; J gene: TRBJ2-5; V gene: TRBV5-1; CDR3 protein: CASSYGQTIQETQYF; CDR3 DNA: TGCGCCAGCAGTTATGGACAGACTATCCAAGAGACCCAGTACTTC
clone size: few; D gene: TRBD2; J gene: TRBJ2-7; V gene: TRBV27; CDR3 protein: CASSQNWRGAFSEQYF; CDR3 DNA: TGTGCCAGCAGCCAAAACTGGCGGGGGGCGTTTTCCGAGCAGTACTTC
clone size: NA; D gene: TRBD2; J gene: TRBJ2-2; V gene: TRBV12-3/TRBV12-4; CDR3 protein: CASSGLAGGPGGELFF; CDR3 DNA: TGTGCCAGCAGTGGACTAGCGGGAGGCCCGGGCGGGGAGCTGTTTTTT
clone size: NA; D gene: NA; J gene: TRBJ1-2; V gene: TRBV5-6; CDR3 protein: CASSYKDLNYGYTF; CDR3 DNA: TGTGCCAGCAGCTACAAAGACCTTAACTATGGCTACACCTTC
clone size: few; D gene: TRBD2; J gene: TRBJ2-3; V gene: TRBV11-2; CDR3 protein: CASSLVAQLAGVADTQYF; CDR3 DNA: TGTGCCAGCAGCTTAGTTGCCCAGCTAGCGGGAGTAGCAGATACGCAGTATTTT
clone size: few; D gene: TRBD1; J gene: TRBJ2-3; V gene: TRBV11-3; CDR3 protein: CASSALGQPSTDTQYF; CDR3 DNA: TGTGCCAGCAGCGCCCTGGGACAGCCAAGCACAGATACGCAGTATTTT
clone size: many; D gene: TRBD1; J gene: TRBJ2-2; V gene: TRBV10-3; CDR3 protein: CAIWARGQTNTGELFF; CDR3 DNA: TGTGCCATCTGGGCCAGGGGGCAAACGAACACCGGGGAGCTGTTTTTT
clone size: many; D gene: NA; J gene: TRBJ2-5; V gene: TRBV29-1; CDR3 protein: CSVEGEYPGSQETQYF; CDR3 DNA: TGCAGCGTTGAAGGGGAATATCCAGGATCTCAAGAGACCCAGTACTTC
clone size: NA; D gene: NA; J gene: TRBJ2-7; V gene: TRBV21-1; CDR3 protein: CASSTPGSGTYEQYF; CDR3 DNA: TGTGCCAGCAGCACTCCGGGAAGCGGTACCTACGAGCAGTACTTC
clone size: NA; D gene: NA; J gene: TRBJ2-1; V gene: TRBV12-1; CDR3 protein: CASSFSSGPYNEQFF; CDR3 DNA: TGTGCCAGCAGCTTTTCTAGCGGACCTTACAATGAGCAGTTCTTC
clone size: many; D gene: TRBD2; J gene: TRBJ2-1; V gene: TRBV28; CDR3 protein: CASSLYLAGGEQFF; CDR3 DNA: TGTGCCAGCAGTTTATACCTAGCGGGAGGCGAGCAGTTCTTC
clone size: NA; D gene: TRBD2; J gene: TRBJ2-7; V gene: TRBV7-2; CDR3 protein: CASSPPGLAFYEQYF; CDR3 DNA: TGTGCCAGCAGCCCCCCGGGACTAGCTTTTTACGAGCAGTACTTC
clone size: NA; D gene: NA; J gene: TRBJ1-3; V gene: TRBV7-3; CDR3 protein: CASSLFSGAGNTIYF; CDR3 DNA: TGTGCCAGCAGCTTATTCTCGGGTGCAGGAAACACCATATATTTT
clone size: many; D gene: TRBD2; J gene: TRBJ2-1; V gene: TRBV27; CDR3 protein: CASSWTSISSYNEQFF; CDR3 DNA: TGTGCCAGCAGTTGGACTAGCATTAGCTCCTACAATGAGCAGTTCTTC
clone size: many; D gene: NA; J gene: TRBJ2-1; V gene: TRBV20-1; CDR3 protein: CSAGRDGEQFF; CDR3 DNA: TGCAGTGCGGGTCGGGATGGTGAGCAGTTCTTC
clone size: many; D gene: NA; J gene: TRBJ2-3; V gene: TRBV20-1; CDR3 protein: CSANHGRGTDTQYF; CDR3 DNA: TGCAGTGCCAACCACGGCCGGGGCACAGATACGCAGTATTTT
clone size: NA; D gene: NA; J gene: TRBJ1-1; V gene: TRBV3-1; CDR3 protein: CASSPSGGIAEAFF; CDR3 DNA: TGTGCCAGCAGCCCCTCCGGAGGGATAGCTGAAGCTTTCTTT
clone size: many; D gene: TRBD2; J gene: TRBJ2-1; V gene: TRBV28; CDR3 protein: CASSWSSGRAHEQFF; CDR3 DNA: TGTGCCAGCAGTTGGTCTAGCGGGAGGGCCCATGAGCAGTTCTTC
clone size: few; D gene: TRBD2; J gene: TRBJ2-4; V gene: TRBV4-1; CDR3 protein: CASSQEAGGPNIQYF; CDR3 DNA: TGCGCCAGCAGCCAAGAGGCGGGAGGGCCGAACATTCAGTACTTC
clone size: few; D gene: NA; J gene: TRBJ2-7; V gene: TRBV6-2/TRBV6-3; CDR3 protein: CASSQWETRTIGGEQYF; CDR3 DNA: TGTGCCAGCAGTCAGTGGGAAACGAGGACGATCGGAGGGGAGCAGTACTTC
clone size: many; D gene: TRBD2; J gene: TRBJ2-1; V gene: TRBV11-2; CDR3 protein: CASSPKRAGGPDYNEQFF; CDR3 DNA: TGTGCCAGCAGCCCCAAAAGGGCGGGAGGGCCGGACTACAATGAGCAGTTCTTC
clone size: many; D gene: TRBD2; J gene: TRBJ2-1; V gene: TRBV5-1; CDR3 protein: CASSVGLAGVYNEQFF; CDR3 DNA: TGCGCCAGCAGCGTGGGACTAGCGGGAGTCTACAATGAGCAGTTCTTC
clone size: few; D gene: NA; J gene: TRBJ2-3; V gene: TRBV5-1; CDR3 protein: CASSSSDLTDTQYF; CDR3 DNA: TGCGCCAGCAGTTCCTCGGACCTCACAGATACGCAGTATTTT
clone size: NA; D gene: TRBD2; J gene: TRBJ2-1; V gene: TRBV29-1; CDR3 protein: CSVDTSGGSEQFF; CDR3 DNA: TGCAGCGTTGATACTAGCGGGGGGAGTGAGCAGTTCTTC
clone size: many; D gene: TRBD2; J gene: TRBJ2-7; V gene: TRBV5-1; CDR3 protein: CASRSSGREYEQYF; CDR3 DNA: TGCGCCAGCAGATCTAGCGGGAGGGAATACGAGCAGTACTTC
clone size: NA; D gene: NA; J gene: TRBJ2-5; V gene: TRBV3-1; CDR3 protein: CASSPSGQRDLKTQYF; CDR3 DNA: TGTGCCAGCAGCCCCAGTGGACAGCGGGATTTGAAGACCCAGTACTTC
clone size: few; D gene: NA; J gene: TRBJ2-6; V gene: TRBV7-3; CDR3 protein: CASSLSRGRVGGANVLTF; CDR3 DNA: TGTGCCAGCAGCTTATCTCGGGGGCGGGTAGGTGGGGCCAACGTCCTGACTTTC
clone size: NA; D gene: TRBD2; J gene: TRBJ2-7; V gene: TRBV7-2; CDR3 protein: CASSLSAGRVPYEQYF; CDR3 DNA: TGTGCCAGCAGCTTGTCGGCCGGGAGGGTGCCCTACGAGCAGTACTTC
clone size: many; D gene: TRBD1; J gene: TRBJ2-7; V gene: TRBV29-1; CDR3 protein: CSVAVDRDPYEQYF; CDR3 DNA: TGCAGCGTCGCCGTGGACAGGGATCCCTACGAGCAGTACTTC
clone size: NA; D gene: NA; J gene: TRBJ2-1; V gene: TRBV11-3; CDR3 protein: CASSLYSRGGGNEQFF; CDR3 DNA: TGTGCCAGCAGCTTATATAGCAGAGGGGGGGGCAATGAGCAGTTCTTC
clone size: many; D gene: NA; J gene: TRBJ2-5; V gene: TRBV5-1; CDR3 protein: CASSFNFVEETQYF; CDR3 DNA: TGCGCCAGCAGCTTCAATTTTGTAGAAGAGACCCAGTACTTC
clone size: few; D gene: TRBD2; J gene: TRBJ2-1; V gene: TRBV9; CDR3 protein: CASSVTSEPGYWSYNEQFF; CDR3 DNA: TGTGCCAGCAGCGTGACTAGCGAACCAGGGTATTGGTCCTACAATGAGCAGTTCTTC